The 5 T cell receptor beta chains below all came from one sample that was sequenced in a study of T cell responses to AZD1222 COVID-19 vaccine. Here immunoSEQ multiplex PCR was the method, and the copy in TCRdb shows in-frame clones only, minus some. The sample shows around 180,000 clones, around 89% of them seen only once. This sample comprised peripheral blood, obtained on day 0 of AZD1222 vaccination. The receptor set was obtained from an adult in good health.

This clone was detected ten times or more. This rearrangement joins TRBV6-2 or TRBV6-3 to TRBJ2-3; TRBD2 might be the D (6 bases). V lost 0 bases, J lost 1 base, and 14 bases lay in between. This CDR3 has 17 residues. Germline values: CDR1 MNHEY, CDR2 SVGEGT. The CDR3 region is CASSYSGGRIRTDTQYF. CDR3 coding DNA: TGTGCCAGCAGTTACTCCGGAGGGCGGATACGCACAGATACGCAGTATTTT.

This chain links TRBV6-5 with TRBJ1-2; TRBD1 might be the D (6 bases). The V gene's germline CDR1 is MNHEY and CDR2 SVGAGI. The CDR3 covers 15 residues. Trimming stripped 2 bases from V and 6 bases from J, with 16 bases between. The DNA for the CDR3 is TGTGCCAGCAGTTACCCGGACAGTTTTCGGGATGGCTACACCTTC. Protein product: CASSYPDSFRDGYTF.

This chain connects TRBV11-2 to TRBJ2-2; D is possibly TRBD1 or TRBD2 (5 bases each). Germline loops: CDR1 SGHAT, CDR2 FQNNGV. V lost 0 bases, J lost 9 bases, and 17 bases lay in between. This CDR3 is built from 16 residues. The CDR3 sequence: CASSLDFGARGRELFF. The CDR3 coding sequence is TGTGCCAGCAGCTTAGATTTCGGGGCGCGCGGCAGGGAGCTGTTTTTT.

This CDR3 is CASSVSSSKNIQYF. For the CDR3, the DNA is TGTGCCAGCAGCGTATCTAGCAGTAAAAACATTCAGTACTTC. The chain has TRBV9 and TRBJ2-4; perhaps TRBD2 as D (5 bases). The CDR3 totals 14 residues. V was shortened by 1 base and J by 4 bases, with 9 bases between the two germline ends. In germline, CDR1 is SGDLS, CDR2 YYNGEE.

V is TRBV6-5 and J is TRBJ2-3, with D uncertain. V was cut by 6 bases and J by 2 bases, with 12 bases left in between. Germline CDR1 and CDR2: MNHEY and SVGAGI. The CDR3 is made up of 14 amino acids. This CDR3 is CASRRPIYTDTQYF. CDR3 DNA sequence: TGTGCCAGCAGGAGACCCATTTACACAGATACGCAGTATTTT.